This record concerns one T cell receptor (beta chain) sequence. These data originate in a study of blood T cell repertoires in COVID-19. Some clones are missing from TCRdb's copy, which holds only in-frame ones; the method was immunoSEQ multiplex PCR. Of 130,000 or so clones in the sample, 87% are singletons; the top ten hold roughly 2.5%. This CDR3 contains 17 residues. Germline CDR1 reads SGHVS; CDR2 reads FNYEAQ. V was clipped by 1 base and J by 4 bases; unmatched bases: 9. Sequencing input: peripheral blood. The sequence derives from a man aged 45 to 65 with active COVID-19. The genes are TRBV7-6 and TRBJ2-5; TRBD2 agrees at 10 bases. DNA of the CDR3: TGTGCCAGCAGCTTAGTCCTAGCGGGGGCATCTAGAGAGACCCAGTACTTC. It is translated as CASSLVLAGASRETQYF.